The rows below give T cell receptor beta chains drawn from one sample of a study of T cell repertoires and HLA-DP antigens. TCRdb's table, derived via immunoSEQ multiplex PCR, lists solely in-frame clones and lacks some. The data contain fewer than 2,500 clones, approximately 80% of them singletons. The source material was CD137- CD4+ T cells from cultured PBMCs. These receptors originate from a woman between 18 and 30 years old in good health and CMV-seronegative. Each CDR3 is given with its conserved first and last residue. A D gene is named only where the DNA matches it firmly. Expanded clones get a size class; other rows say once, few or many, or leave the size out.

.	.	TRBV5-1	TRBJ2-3	TGCGCCAGCAGCGCAAGACCTACTAGCACCCAGGGTTATGGTACGCAGTATTTT	CASSARPTSTQGYGTQYF
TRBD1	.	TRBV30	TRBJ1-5	TGTGCCTGGAGTGGCAGACAGGGGGAAACTCAGCCCCAGCATTTT	CAWSGRQGETQPQHF
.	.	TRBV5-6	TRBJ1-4	TGTGCCAGCAGCTTGCTACGGGGTCATAATGAAAAACTGTTTTTT	CASSLLRGHNEKLFF
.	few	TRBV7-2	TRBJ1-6	TGTGCCAGCAGCTTAGAACGGGATTCACCCCTCCACTTT	CASSLERDSPLHF
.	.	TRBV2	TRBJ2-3	TGTGCCAGCAGGCGAAGCACAGATACGCAGTATTTT	CASRRSTDTQYF
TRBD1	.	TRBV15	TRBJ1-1	TGTGCCACCAGCAGTCTACGAGGGACCTTCATGGGACAGGGGCAGGCTGAAGCTTTCTTT	CATSSLRGTFMGQGQAEAFF
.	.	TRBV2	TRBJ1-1	TGTGCCAGCAGTGTTTGGGGTCCCACTGAAGCTTTCTTT	CASSVWGPTEAFF
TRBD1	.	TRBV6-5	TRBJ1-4	TGTGCCAGCACCCCGACAGGGCGGAACGAAAAACTGTTTTTT	CASTPTGRNEKLFF
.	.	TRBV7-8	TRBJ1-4	TGTGCCAGCAGCTCCCTCGGTGAAAAACTGTTTTTT	CASSSLGEKLFF
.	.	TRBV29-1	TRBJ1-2	TGCAGCGCCGACCGGGAAGGGTGGGGACCAGGCTATGGCTACACCTTC	CSADREGWGPGYGYTF